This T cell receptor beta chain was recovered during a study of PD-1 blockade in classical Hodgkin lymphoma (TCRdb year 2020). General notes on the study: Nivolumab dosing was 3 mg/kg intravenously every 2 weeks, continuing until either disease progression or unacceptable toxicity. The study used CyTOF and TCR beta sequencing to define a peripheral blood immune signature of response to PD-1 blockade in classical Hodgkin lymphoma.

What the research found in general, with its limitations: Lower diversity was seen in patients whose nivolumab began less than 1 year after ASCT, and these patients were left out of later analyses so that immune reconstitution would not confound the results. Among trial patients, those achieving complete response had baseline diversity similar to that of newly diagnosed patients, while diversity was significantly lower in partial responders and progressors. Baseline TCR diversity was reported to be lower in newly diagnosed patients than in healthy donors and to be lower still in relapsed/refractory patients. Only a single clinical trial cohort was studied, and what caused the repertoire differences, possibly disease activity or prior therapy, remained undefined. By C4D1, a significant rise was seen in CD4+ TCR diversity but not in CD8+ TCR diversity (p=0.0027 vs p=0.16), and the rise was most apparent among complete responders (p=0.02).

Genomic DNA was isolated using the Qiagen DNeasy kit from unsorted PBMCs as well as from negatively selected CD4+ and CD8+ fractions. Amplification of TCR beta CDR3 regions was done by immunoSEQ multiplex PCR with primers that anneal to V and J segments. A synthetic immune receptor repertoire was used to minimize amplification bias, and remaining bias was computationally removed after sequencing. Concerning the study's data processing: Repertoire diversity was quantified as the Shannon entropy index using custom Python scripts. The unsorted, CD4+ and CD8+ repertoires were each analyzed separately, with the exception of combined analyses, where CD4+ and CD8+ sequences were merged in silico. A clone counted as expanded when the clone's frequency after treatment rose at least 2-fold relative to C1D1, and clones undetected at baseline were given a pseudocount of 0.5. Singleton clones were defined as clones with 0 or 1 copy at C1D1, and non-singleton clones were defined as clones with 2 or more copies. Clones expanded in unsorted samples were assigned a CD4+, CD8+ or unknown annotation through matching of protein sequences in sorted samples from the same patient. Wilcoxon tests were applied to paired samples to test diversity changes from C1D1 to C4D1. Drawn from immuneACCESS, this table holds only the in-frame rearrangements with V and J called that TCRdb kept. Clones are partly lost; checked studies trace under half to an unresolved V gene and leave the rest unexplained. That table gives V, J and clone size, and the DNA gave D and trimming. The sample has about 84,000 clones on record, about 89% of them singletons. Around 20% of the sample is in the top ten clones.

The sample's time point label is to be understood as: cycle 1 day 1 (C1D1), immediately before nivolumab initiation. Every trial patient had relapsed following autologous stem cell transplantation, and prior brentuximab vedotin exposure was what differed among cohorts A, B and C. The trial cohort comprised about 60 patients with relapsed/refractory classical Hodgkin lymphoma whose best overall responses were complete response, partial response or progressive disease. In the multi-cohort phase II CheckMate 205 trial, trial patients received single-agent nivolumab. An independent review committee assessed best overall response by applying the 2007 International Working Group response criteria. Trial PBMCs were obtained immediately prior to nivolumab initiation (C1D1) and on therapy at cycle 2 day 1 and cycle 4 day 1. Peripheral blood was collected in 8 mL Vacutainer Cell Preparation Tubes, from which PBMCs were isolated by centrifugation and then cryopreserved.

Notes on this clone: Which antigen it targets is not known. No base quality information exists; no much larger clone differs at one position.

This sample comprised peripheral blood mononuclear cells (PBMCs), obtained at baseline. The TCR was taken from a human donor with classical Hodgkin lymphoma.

The nucleotide sequence is given as TGCGCCAGCAGAGCGGGAGCGGGAGGCAATGAGCAGTTCTTC. It translates as CASRAGAGGNEQFF. Recombination linked TRBV5-1 to TRBJ2-1, and TRBD2 matches 9 of the central bases. The CDR3 contains 14 residues, cysteine and phenylalanine counted. Here the CDR3 DNA is all that survives: 42 bases in frame from base 1. V is trimmed back by 5 bases and J by 6 bases, and the junction contains 6 bases that no gene match accounts for. CDR1 and CDR2, per the germline V gene, are SGHRS and YFSETQ.